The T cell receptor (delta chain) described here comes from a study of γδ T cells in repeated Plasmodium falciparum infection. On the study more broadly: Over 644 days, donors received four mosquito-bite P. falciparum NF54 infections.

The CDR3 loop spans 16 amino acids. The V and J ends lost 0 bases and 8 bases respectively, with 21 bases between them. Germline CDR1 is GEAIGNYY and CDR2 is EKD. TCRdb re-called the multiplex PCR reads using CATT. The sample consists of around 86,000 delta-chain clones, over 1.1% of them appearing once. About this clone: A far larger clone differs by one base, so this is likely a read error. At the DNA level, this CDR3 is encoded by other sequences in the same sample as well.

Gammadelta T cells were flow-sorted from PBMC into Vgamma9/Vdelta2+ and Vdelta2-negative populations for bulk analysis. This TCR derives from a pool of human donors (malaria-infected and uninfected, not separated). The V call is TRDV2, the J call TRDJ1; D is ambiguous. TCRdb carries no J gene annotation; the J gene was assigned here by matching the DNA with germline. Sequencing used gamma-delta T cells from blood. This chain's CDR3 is CACDTVTGVPRTKLIF. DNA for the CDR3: TGTGCCTGTGACACCGTGACAGGCGTGCCTAGAACAAAACTCATCTTT.